This TCR beta chain was sequenced for a study of cytomegalovirus exposure and HLA in healthy donors. This clone is a singleton in its sample. Researchers ran the PCR with 60 Vbeta and 13 Jbeta primers. The repertoire was sequenced with immunoSEQ multiplex PCR; TCRdb's copy has only in-frame clones and lacks some. The data hold roughly 200,000 clones, with almost 85% observed a single time. Germline values: CDR1 MGHRA, CDR2 YSYEKL. The CDR3 is 15 amino acids. Deletions cut 1 base from V and 0 bases from J, with 10 bases between. The sequence came from a woman between 50 and 59 years old in good health and CMV-seronegative. Material: PBMCs. V usage is TRBV4-1 and J usage is TRBJ2-7, with D possibly being TRBD2 (6 bases). Here the CDR3 reads CASSQVGLSSYEQYF. The CDR3 bases are TGCGCCAGCAGCCAAGTAGGACTATCCTCCTACGAGCAGTACTTC.